The clone carrying this T cell receptor beta chain was seen only once. Its antigen is currently unknown. A read error may produce the germline difference seen at one junction end. Three rounds of nested PCR, following a modified ARM-PCR protocol, produced the TCRbeta library. TCRdb processed the multiplex PCR reads anew with MiXCR; each CDR3 protein has one entry. The data hold 60,000 to 70,000 distinct CDR3 sequences, with around 82% observed a single time. This record comes from a study of tumor and adjacent non-tumor tissue in lung cancer. Study information: There were around eleven adenocarcinoma, 2 squamous cell carcinoma and 1 small cell lung cancer cases. Samples averaged about 4.17 million productive TCRbeta reads each.

The study's findings and limits: TCR diversity was significantly greater in tumor than normal lung tissue.

CDR3 length: 16 amino acids. Germline V gene sequence: CDR1 SGHDN, CDR2 FVKESK. The template was RNA from unsorted bulk tissue. The normal lung tissue was taken more than 3 cm from the tumor edge. Newly diagnosed lung cancer patients had thoracic surgery in China, August–November 2014, without prior chemotherapy. Material for sequencing was distant non-tumor lung tissue. The TCR was taken from a man aged 55 to 69 with non-small cell lung cancer. The V gene is TRBV14, the J gene TRBJ2-1; D is ambiguous. CDR3 amino acids: CASSQNEGPPCNEQFF. The DNA for the CDR3 is TGTGCCAGCAGCCAAAATGAAGGACCCCCTTGCAATGAGCAGTTCTTT.